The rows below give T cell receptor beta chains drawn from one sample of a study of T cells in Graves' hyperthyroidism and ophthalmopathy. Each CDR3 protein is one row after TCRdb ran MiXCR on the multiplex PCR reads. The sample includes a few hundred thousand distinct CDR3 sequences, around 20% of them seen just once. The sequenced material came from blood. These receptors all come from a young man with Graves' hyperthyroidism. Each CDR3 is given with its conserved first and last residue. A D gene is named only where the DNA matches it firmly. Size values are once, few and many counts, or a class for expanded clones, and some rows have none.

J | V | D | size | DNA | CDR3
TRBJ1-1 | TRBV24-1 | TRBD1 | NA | TGTGCCACCAGTGATCCTCGGACAGGTCCTGAAGCTTTCTTT | CATSDPRTGPEAFF
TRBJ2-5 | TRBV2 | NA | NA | TGTGCCAGCAGTTTGGCGACTGTCCAAGAGACCCAGTACTTC | CASSLATVQETQYF
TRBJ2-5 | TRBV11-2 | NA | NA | TGTGCCAGCAGCTTATCAACGGCGGGGGCAGGGGAGACCCAGTACTTC | CASSLSTAGAGETQYF
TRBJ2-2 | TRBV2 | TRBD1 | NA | TGTGCCAGCACGGCGGGGACAGGAAGCGCCGGGGAGCTGTTTTTT | CASTAGTGSAGELFF
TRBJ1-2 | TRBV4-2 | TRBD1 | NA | TGTGCCAGCAGCCCTACCGGGACAGGGGGCTCTACATGGGAAATGCGCTATGGCTACACCTTC | CASSPTGTGGSTWEMRYGYTF
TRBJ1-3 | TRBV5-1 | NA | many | TGCGCCAGCGCCGAGGGACCCACTGGAAACACCATATATTTT | CASAEGPTGNTIYF
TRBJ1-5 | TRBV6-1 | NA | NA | TGTGCCAGCACCGAAGGGCGAAATCAGCCCCAGCATTTT | CASTEGRNQPQHF
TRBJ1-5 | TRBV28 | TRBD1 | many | TGTGCCAGCAGTTTATTAGGGACAGGGAGCAATCAGCCCCAGCATTTT | CASSLLGTGSNQPQHF
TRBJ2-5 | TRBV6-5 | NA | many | TGTGCCAGCAGTTCTCAAGCTTGGGAGACCCAGTACTTC | CASSSQAWETQYF
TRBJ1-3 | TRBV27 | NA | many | TGTGCCAGCAGCACGTCAGGAGGTGGAAACACCATATATTTT | CASSTSGGGNTIYF
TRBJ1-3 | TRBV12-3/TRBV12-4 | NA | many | TGTGCCAGCAAATCGGGGAACACCATATATTTT | CASKSGNTIYF
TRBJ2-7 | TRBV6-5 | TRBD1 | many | TGTGCCAGCAGCCCACTCGGGACAGGTTACCGCTACGAGCAGTACTTC | CASSPLGTGYRYEQYF
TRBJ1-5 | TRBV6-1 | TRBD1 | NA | TGTGCCAGCAGTGAAGCGCGAGACAGGGTGAGTCAGCCCCAGCATTTT | CASSEARDRVSQPQHF
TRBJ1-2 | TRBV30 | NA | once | TGTGCCTGGAGTGCCGAGGGTAGAGCTAACTATGGCTACACCTTC | CAWSAEGRANYGYTF
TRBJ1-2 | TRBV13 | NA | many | TGTGCCAGCAGCTTAGCCCGAGGACGTGGCTACACCTTC | CASSLARGRGYTF
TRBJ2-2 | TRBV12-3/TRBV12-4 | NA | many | TGTGCCAGCCGTTCCGGGGAGCTGTTTTTT | CASRSGELFF
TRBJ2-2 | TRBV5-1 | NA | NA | TGCGCCAGCAGCTTGGGGCTAGCCATTGTCGCCGGGGAGCTGTTTTTT | CASSLGLAIVAGELFF
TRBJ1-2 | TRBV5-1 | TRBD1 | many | TGCGCCAGCAGCTTTGAAAGGGGGCTCGGCTACACCTTC | CASSFERGLGYTF
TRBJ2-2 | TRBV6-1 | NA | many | TGTGCCAGCAGTGAACTCGGTAACACCGGGGAGCTGTTTTTT | CASSELGNTGELFF
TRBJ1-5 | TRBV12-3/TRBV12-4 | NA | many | TGTGCCAGCAGTTTCTTGGAGGGGGGATATCAGCCCCAGCATTTT | CASSFLEGGYQPQHF
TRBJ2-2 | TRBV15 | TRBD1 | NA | TGTGCCACCAGCACCGGACAGGGCCGGACCGGGGAGCTGTTTTTT | CATSTGQGRTGELFF
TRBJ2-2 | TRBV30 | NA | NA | TGTGCCTGGAATCCCGGGGAGCTGTTTTTT | CAWNPGELFF
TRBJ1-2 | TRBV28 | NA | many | TGTGCCAGCAGTTTAAGTACGAGTGCGAATGGCTACACCTTC | CASSLSTSANGYTF
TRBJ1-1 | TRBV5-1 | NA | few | TGCGCCAGCAGAGCCCCGAGCGGAGGGATGAACACTGAAGCTTTCTTT | CASRAPSGGMNTEAFF
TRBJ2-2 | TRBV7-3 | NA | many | TGTGCCAGCAGCCAAGCCGGTGGTACCGGGGAGCTGTTTTTT | CASSQAGGTGELFF
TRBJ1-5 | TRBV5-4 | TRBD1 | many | TGTGCCAGCAGCGCGCGACAGGGAGTCCAGCCCCAGCATTTT | CASSARQGVQPQHF
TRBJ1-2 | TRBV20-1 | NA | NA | TGCAGTGCTAGAGCCGGGGGAAACGCTAACTATGGCTACACCTTC | CSARAGGNANYGYTF
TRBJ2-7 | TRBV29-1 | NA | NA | TGCAGCGTTGAGATTCCGGGACATTTTTCCTACGAGCAGTACTTC | CSVEIPGHFSYEQYF
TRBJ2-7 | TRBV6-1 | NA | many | TGTGCCAGCAGTGAATACGGGGCACCAACGTACGAGCAGTACTTC | CASSEYGAPTYEQYF
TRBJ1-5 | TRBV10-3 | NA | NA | TGTGCCATCAGTGAGTGGGCGATGGGGAGCAATCAGCCCCAGCATTTT | CAISEWAMGSNQPQHF
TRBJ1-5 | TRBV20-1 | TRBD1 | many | TGCAGTGCTCAAACAGGGGGGATCAATCAGCCCCAGCATTTT | CSAQTGGINQPQHF
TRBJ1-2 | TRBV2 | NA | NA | TGTGCCAGCAGTTTCATACAGGAGAGCGGCTATGGCTACACCTTC | CASSFIQESGYGYTF
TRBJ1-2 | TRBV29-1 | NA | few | TGCAGCGTCGAAGGGGACGGGGGAACCTATGGCTACACCTTC | CSVEGDGGTYGYTF
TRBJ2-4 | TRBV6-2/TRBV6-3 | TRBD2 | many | TGTGCCAGCAGTTACCCCCGGCGGGGGGGCTGGAACATTCAGTACTTC | CASSYPRRGGWNIQYF
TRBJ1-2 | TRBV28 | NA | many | TGTGCCAGCACGTTTCGGCTCGGGGGCTACACCTTC | CASTFRLGGYTF
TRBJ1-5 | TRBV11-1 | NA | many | TGTGCCAGCAGCTTAGCCCTGGGAGGGATTGGCAATCAGCCCCAGCATTTT | CASSLALGGIGNQPQHF
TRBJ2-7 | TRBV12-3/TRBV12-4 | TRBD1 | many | TGTGCCAGCAGTCCGCTCCCGGACAGGGTGAGCTCCTACGAGCAGTACTTC | CASSPLPDRVSSYEQYF
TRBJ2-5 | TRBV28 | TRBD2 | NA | TGTGCCAGCAGTTCCTTGAGTAGCGGGAGGCGGCAAGAGACCCAGTACTTC | CASSSLSSGRRQETQYF
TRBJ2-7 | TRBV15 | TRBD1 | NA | TGTGCCACCAGGCGGGACAGGGCTAGCGAGCAGTACTTC | CATRRDRASEQYF
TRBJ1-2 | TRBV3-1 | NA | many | TGTGCCAGCAGCCAAGCCCTGGGGACACCCTATGGCTACACCTTC | CASSQALGTPYGYTF
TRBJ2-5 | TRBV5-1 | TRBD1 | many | TGCGCCAGCAGCTTGGTACCCCGACAGGGCGGAGCAGAGACCCAGTACTTC | CASSLVPRQGGAETQYF
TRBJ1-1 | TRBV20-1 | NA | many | TGCAGTGCTAGAGATCTAGGAGGGACTGAAGCTTTCTTT | CSARDLGGTEAFF
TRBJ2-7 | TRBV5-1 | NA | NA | TGCGCCAGCAGCTTGGGTGTTGCTCAAGGGGGATACGAGCAGTACTTC | CASSLGVAQGGYEQYF
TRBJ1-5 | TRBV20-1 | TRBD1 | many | TGCAGTGCTAGCCATGGGACAGGGCGCAATCAGCCCCAGCATTTT | CSASHGTGRNQPQHF
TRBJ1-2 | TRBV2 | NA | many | TGTGCCAGCCAGGTGCCTCTCTCCTTC | CASQVPLSF
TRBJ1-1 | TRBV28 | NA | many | TGTGCCAGCAGTTTCTTCGGTGAAGCTTTCTTT | CASSFFGEAFF
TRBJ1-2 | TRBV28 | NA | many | TGTGCCAGCAGTTCCATAGAGACGGGACGCTATGGCTACACCTTC | CASSSIETGRYGYTF
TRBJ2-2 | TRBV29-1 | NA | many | TGCAGCGGCCAATGGCCGAACACCGGGGAGCTGTTTTTT | CSGQWPNTGELFF
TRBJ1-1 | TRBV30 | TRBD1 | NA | TGTGCCTGGAGTGCCGGGACAGGGATAACGAACACTGAAGCTTTCTTT | CAWSAGTGITNTEAFF
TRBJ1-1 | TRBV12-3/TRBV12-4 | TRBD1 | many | TGTGCCAGCAAAGACAGGGGGCGGGGGACTGAAGCTTTCTTT | CASKDRGRGTEAFF
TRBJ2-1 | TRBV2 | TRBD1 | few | TGTGCCAGCCCTTGGACAGGGGCAGAAAATGAGCAGTTCTTC | CASPWTGAENEQFF
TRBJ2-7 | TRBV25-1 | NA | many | TGTGCCAGCAGTGAACCCTTGGGGCTCAGCCACGAGCAGTACTTC | CASSEPLGLSHEQYF
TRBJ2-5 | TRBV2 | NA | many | TGTGCCAGCAGTAGCGAGCGGCAGGCATTCCTCCAAGAGACCCAGTACTTC | CASSSERQAFLQETQYF
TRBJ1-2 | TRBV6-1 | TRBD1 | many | TGTGCCAGCAGTGAAGCTCCGGGACAGGGAGGTCTCTATGGCTACACCTTC | CASSEAPGQGGLYGYTF
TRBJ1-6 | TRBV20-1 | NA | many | TGCAGTGCCAGAGAAGAGAGGGGGTCCTCACCCCTCCACTTT | CSAREERGSSPLHF
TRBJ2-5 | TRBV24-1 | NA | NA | TGTGCCAGCACCGTCTTGGGTAGCGGCCAAGAGACCCAGTACTTC | CASTVLGSGQETQYF
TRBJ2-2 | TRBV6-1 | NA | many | TGTGCCAGCAGTGAGAACCCAGGAGGTACCGGGGAGCTGTTTTTT | CASSENPGGTGELFF
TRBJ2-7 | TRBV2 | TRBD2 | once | TGTGCCAGCAGCTCTCCTAGCGGGAGAGGTTACGAGCAGTACTTC | CASSSPSGRGYEQYF
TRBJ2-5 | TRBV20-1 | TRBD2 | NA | TGCAGTGCTAGGGCGGGAGGGCCTTTGGAGACCCAGTACTTC | CSARAGGPLETQYF